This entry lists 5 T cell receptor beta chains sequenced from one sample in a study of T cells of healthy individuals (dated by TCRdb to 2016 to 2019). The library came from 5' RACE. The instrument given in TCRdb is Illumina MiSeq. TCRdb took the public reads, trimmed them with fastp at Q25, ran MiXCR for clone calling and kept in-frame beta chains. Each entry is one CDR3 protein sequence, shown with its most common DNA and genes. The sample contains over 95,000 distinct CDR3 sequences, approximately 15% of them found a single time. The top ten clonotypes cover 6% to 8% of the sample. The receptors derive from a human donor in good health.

CDR3 residues: CAISVGLPHTDTQYF. For the CDR3, the DNA is TGTGCCATCAGTGTAGGGTTGCCGCACACAGATACGCAGTATTTT. The V call is TRBV10-3, the J call TRBJ2-3, with unresolved D. Per germline, CDR1 ENHRY and CDR2 SYGVKD. The CDR3 has 15 residues. Trimming took off 4 bases at V and 2 bases at J, with 13 bases between the two ends.

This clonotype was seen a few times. The CDR3 bases are TGCAGTGCTACCACGGGAGGCTCTGGGGCCAACGTCCTGACTTTC. Its translation: CSATTGGSGANVLTF. V usage is TRBV20-1 and J usage is TRBJ2-6, with TRBD2 matching over 7 bases. Trimming took 4 bases from V and 0 from J; bases not matched to a gene: 3. Germline-derived CDR1 and CDR2 are DFQATT and SNEGSKA (reference sequence). This CDR3 spans 15 amino acids.

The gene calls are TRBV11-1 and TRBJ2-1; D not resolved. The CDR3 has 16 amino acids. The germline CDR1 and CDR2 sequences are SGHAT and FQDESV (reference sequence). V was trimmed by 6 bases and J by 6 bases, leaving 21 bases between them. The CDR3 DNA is TGTGCCAGCAGTCCCACCCGGGTCCGGCTAGTCAATGAGCAGTTCTTC. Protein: CASSPTRVRLVNEQFF. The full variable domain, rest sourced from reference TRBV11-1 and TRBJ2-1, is EAEVAQSPRYKITEKSQAVAFWCDPISGHATLYWYRQILGQGPELLVQFQDESVVDDSQLPKDRFSAERLKGVDSTLKIQPAELGDSAMYLCASSPTRVRLVNEQFFGPGTRLTVL.

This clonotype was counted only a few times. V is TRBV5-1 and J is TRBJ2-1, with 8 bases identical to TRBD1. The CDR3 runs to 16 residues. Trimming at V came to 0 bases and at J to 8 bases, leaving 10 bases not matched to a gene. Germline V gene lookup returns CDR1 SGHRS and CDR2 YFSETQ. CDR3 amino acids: CASSLGATGEGDEQFF. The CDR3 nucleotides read TGCGCCAGCAGCTTGGGAGCGACAGGGGAAGGTGATGAGCAGTTCTTC.

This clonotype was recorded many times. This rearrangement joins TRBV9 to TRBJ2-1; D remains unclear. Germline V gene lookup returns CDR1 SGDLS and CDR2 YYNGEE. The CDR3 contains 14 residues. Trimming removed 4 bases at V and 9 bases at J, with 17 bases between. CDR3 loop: CASSPPGSIGEQFF. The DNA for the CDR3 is TGTGCCAGCAGCCCCCCGGGCTCTATCGGTGAGCAGTTCTTC.